These 27 T cell receptor beta chains came from one sample sequenced in a study of tumor-infiltrating lymphocytes in primary liver carcinoma. For blood RNA, unsorted whole blood served as the source, and germline DNA was extracted too. The authors made TCR beta cDNA from about 500 ng total RNA with a constant-region primer. Sequencing libraries for TCR beta derived from three nested multiplex PCR rounds that used slightly modified ARM-PCR. A C-beta reverse primer and TRBV1-TRBV30 forward primers served in each of the first two PCR rounds, at approximately 10 cycles apiece. Each CDR3 protein is one row after TCRdb ran MiXCR on the multiplex PCR reads. This sample has more than 150,000 distinct CDR3 sequences, with less than 65% found just once. The sample consisted of peripheral blood. The source is a man in his forties with primary liver carcinoma and hepatitis B virus infection.

This clonotype came up a few times. The V gene is TRBV7-8, the J gene TRBJ2-2; the match to TRBD1 covers 8 bases. The CDR3 sequence is 16 residues long. V gave up 7 bases and J gave up 4 bases; unmatched junction bases: 11. Per the germline V gene, CDR1 is SGHVS and CDR2 is FQNEAQ. The CDR3 nucleotides are TGTGCCAGCAACAGGCGTCGGACAGGGACCACCGGGGAGCTGTTTTTT. Encoded protein: CASNRRRTGTTGELFF.

This clonotype occurred once. The germline gene is not matched at one end of the junction; a read error may be the cause. The CDR3 region has the DNA TGTGCCAGCGGTTTAGCTTCAGACAGGGGGGGCACTGAAGCTTTCTTT. It codes for CASGLASDRGGTEAFF. V and J are TRBV12-3 or TRBV12-4 and TRBJ1-1, with 9 bases aligning to TRBD1. The CDR3 contains 16 residues.

The CDR3 spells CASSPLTYEQYF. The CDR3 DNA reads TGTGCCAGCAGTCCTCTGACCTACGAGCAGTACTTC. The chain carries TRBV12-3 or TRBV12-4 and TRBJ2-7; D is unclear. This CDR3 is built from 12 residues. The V and J ends lost 5 bases and 2 bases respectively, with 7 bases between them.

This rearrangement joins TRBV6-1 to TRBJ1-5, with TRBD1 matching over 8 bases. Looked up from germline, CDR1 is MNHNS and CDR2 is SASEGT. The length of the CDR3 is 16 residues. V gave up 1 base and J gave up 2 bases; unmatched junction bases: 4. As DNA, the CDR3 is TGTGCCAGCAGTGAAGGGACAGGGTGGGGCAATCAGCCCCAGCATTTT. This gives the protein CASSEGTGWGNQPQHF.

This chain's CDR3 is CASSSGTGGNNQPQHF. As DNA, the CDR3 is TGTGCCAGCAGTTCCGGGACAGGGGGCAACAATCAGCCCCAGCATTTT. V and J are TRBV6-5 and TRBJ1-5; 12 bases agree with TRBD1. The CDR3 loop spans 16 amino acids. The V segment lost 4 bases and the J segment 3 bases; nucleotides outside the gene matches: 4. The germline gives CDR1 MNHEY, CDR2 SVGAGI.

CDR3 bases: TGTGCCAGCAGCTTGGGACAGCAAAACACCGGGGAGCTGTTTTTT. Its protein product is CASSLGQQNTGELFF. The rearrangement links TRBV5-6 to TRBJ2-2; D may be TRBD1 (5 bases). The CDR3 is made up of 15 amino acids. Per germline, CDR1 SGHDT and CDR2 YYEEEE. Trimming took off 0 bases at V and 2 bases at J, with 8 bases between the two ends.

In the case of this clonotype: The germline gene is not matched at one end of the junction; a read error may be the cause. The chain combines TRBV10-3 with TRBJ2-3; 13 bases are shared with TRBD2. The CDR3 is 14 residues long. CDR1 ENHRY and CDR2 SYGVKD come from the germline V gene. In DNA form, the CDR3 reads TGTGCCATCAGTGACGGGACTAGCGGGGATGAGCAGTTCTTT. It is translated as CAISDGTSGDEQFF.

The chain carries TRBV30 and TRBJ2-3, with D unresolved. Germline loops: CDR1 GTSNPN, CDR2 SVGIG (reference sequence). The CDR3 has 11 amino acids. V lost 1 base to trimming and J lost 13 bases, with 12 bases between them. Written as DNA, the CDR3 is TGTGCCTGGAGTGCGGCTAATTACGAGTATTTT. Its protein product is CAWSAANYEYF.

In regard to this clonotype: Without the conserved terminal phenylalanine or tryptophan, this CDR3 likely stems from a read error. The chain carries TRBV5-4 and TRBJ2-5; 7 nucleotides align to TRBD1. Losses at the gene ends were 5 bases for V and 4 bases for J; bases not matched to a gene: 8. The germline V gene has CDR1 SGHNT and CDR2 YYREEE (reference sequence). CDR3 size: 14 residues. CDR3 sequence: CASSYDRVGETQYL. In nucleotides, the CDR3 is TGTGCCAGCAGTTACGACAGGGTAGGAGAGACCCAGTACTTA.

This clonotype was seen many times. V and J are TRBV11-1 and TRBJ2-3; 7 bases map to TRBD2. The CDR3 covers 16 residues. The V segment lost 1 base and the J segment 4 bases; nucleotides outside the gene matches: 8. Per the germline V gene, CDR1 is SGHAT and CDR2 is FQDESV (reference sequence). The CDR3 DNA reads as TGTGCCAGCAGCTTAGAAGGTGCCCTAGCGGCAGATACGCAGTATTTT. It is translated as CASSLEGALAADTQYF.

This CDR3 reads CASSGGQGTYEQYF. Written as DNA, the CDR3 is TGTGCCAGCAGTGGAGGACAGGGAACCTACGAGCAGTACTTC. The J gene is TRBJ2-7, the V gene TRBV6-1; 8 bases are a match to TRBD1. The V gene's germline CDR1 is MNHNS and CDR2 SASEGT. The CDR3 runs 14 residues. V shed 4 bases and J 2 bases; nucleotides not matched to a gene: 4.

V is TRBV7-9 and J is TRBJ2-5, with 7 positions matching TRBD2. Looked up from germline, CDR1 is SEHNR and CDR2 is FQNEAQ (reference sequence). Losses at the gene ends were 5 bases for V and 2 bases for J; bases not matched to a gene: 5. This CDR3 is 14 amino acids long. In nucleotides, the CDR3 is TGTGCCAGCAGCGCGTCCGGGAGGCAAGAGACCCAGTACTTC. Residues: CASSASGRQETQYF.

The sample holds a few counts of this clonotype. The rearrangement joins TRBV29-1 to TRBJ2-2; D tentatively fits TRBD1 or TRBD2 (5 bases each). Germline V gene lookup returns CDR1 SQVTM and CDR2 ANQGSEA. Deletions cut 6 bases from V and 8 bases from J, with 16 bases between. The CDR3 is 13 amino acids. CDR3 sequence reads: CSVAGTMVGELFF. In nucleotides, the CDR3 is TGCAGCGTGGCCGGGACGATGGTAGGGGAGCTGTTTTTT.

This clonotype came up a few times. This sequence may be a read error, since a much larger clone differs from it by one base. The gene calls are TRBV11-1 and TRBJ2-5, with D perhaps matching TRBD1 or TRBD2 (6 bases each). Germline V CDR1 and CDR2: SGHAT, FQDESV (reference sequence). The CDR3 extends over 15 amino acids. This chain's CDR3 is CASSSQLTGRETHYF. In DNA, the CDR3 is TGTGCCAGCAGCTCACAGTTGACAGGACGGGAGACCCACTACTTC.

This clonotype was observed once. At one boundary the junction diverges from the germline segment, which might be a read error. The chain has TRBV12-3 or TRBV12-4 and TRBJ2-1; no clear D. This CDR3 region has 15 residues. The CDR3 here is CASSSAPSSYNEQSF. The CDR3 nucleotides are TGTGCCAGCAGTTCCGCGCCGAGCTCCTACAATGAGCAGTCCTTC.

J is TRBJ2-1 and V is TRBV11-3; D is possibly TRBD2 (6 bases). Germline CDR1 and CDR2: SGHNT and YENEEA. The CDR3 is 16 residues long. V lost 0 bases and J lost 7, with 16 bases in between. Here the CDR3 DNA reads TGTGCCAGCAGCTTAGATGTCGGGGAGGTGGGAAATGAGCAGTTCTTC. Its protein product is CASSLDVGEVGNEQFF.

As regards this clonotype: One end of the junction fails to match germline, which may point to a read error. The chain links TRBV11-2 to TRBJ1-2, with TRBD1 matching 8 bases. The CDR3 runs to 17 residues. Germline lookup yields CDR1 SGHAT and CDR2 FQNNGV. The CDR3 DNA reads as TGTGGCAGCAGCTTAGGACCGACAGGGGTGGAATCTTATGGCTACACCTTC. Translation: CGSSLGPTGVESYGYTF.

The chain combines TRBV5-1 with TRBJ2-7; 7 bases line up with TRBD2. V gave up 4 bases and J gave up 9 bases; unmatched junction bases: 25. CDR1 is SGHRS, CDR2 YFSETQ, per germline. This CDR3 contains 18 residues. Written as DNA, the CDR3 is TGCGCCAGCAGCGCCACTCCTAACATCGGACTAGTAAATGTGGTGCAGTACTTC. Translated: CASSATPNIGLVNVVQYF. Full variable domain (missing parts from reference TRBV5-1 and TRBJ2-7): KAGVTQTPRYLIKTRGQQVTLSCSPISGHRSVSWYQQTPGQGLQFLFEYFSETQRNKGNFPGRFSGRQFSNSRSEMNVSTLELGDSALYLCASSATPNIGLVNVVQYFGPGTRLTVT.

CDR3 loop: CASSLRQGLAKNIQYF. In nucleotides, the CDR3 is TGTGCCAGCAGCCTACGACAGGGCTTAGCCAAAAACATTCAGTACTTC. The V call is TRBV11-2, the J call TRBJ2-4; 7 bases map to TRBD1. The germline gives CDR1 SGHAT, CDR2 FQNNGV. The CDR3 sequence is 16 residues long. V lost 5 bases, J lost 0 bases, and 7 bases stayed unmatched. Supplemented by reference TRBV11-2 and TRBJ2-4, the full variable domain reads EAGVAQSPRYKIIEKRQSVAFWCNPISGHATLYWYQQILGQGPKLLIQFQNNGVVDDSQLPKDRFSAERLKGVDSTLKIQPAKLEDSAVYLCASSLRQGLAKNIQYFGAGTRLSVL.

The gene calls are TRBV6-2 or TRBV6-3 and TRBJ1-2; possibly TRBD1 for D (5 bases). The germline V and J ends were trimmed by 4 bases and 8 bases, with 20 bases remaining between them. Germline V gene data show CDR1 as MNHEY and CDR2 as SVGEGT. The CDR3 is made up of 15 amino acids. CDR3 DNA sequence: TGTGCCAGCAGTTCCCTTGGGGGGGGTATTGACGGCTACACCTTC. This sequence encodes CASSSLGGGIDGYTF.

The chain employs TRBV5-5 and TRBJ2-1; 8 bases align to TRBD2. V lost 7 bases and J lost 4; bases outside the gene matches: 7. CDR1 SGHKS and CDR2 YYEKEE come from the germline V gene (reference sequence). The length of the CDR3 is 14 residues. In DNA, the CDR3 is TGTGCCAGCGGAAAGACTAGCGTATACAATGAGCAGTTCTTC. Encoded protein: CASGKTSVYNEQFF.

The V gene is TRBV6-1, the J gene TRBJ1-1; D unresolved. Deletions cut 6 bases from V and 0 bases from J, with 20 bases between. In germline, CDR1 is MNHNS, CDR2 SASEGT. This CDR3 region has 17 residues. The CDR3 sequence is CASRAAPSTLMNTEAFF. DNA for the CDR3: TGTGCCAGCAGGGCCGCACCCAGCACACTTATGAACACTGAAGCTTTCTTT.

This clonotype was counted once. The chain combines TRBV6-6 with TRBJ1-1; TRBD1 is a possible D gene (6 bases). The V end lost 2 bases, the J end lost 0 bases, and 10 bases lay between the germline ends. Germline lookup yields CDR1 MNHNY and CDR2 SVGAGI (reference sequence). The CDR3 is made up of 15 amino acids. The chain's CDR3 is CASSYDRSMNTEAFF. The CDR3 DNA follows: TGTGCCAGCAGTTACGACAGGAGCATGAACACTGAAGCTTTCTTT.

About this clonotype: A read error may account for a junction end that differs from germline. The chain is built from TRBV12-3 or TRBV12-4 and TRBJ2-5, with 8 bases aligning to TRBD1. The CDR3 totals 14 residues. CDR3 loop: CANSSRGLEETQYF. The DNA for the CDR3 is TGTGCCAACAGTTCCAGGGGGCTTGAAGAGACCCAGTACTTC.

This clonotype was found a few times. The chain carries TRBV4-1 and TRBJ2-7; 9 bases line up with TRBD1. CDR1 is MGHRA, CDR2 YSYEKL, per germline. The CDR3 runs to 14 residues. J gave up 3 bases and V 2 bases, and 2 bases lay outside the gene matches. CDR3 loop: CASSQMGQGYEQYF. For the CDR3, the DNA is TGCGCCAGCAGCCAAATGGGACAGGGCTACGAGCAGTACTTC.

The V and J genes are TRBV29-1 and TRBJ2-7; tentative D call: TRBD1 (6 bases). Germline CDR1 is SQVTM and CDR2 is ANQGSEA. Trimming pared 5 bases from V and 4 bases from J, leaving 12 bases between. The CDR3 sequence is 12 residues long. In nucleotides, the CDR3 is TGCAGCGTTATACAGGGTTCGTACGAGCAGTACTTC. Its translation: CSVIQGSYEQYF.

The chain employs TRBV10-1 and TRBJ1-3; TRBD1 matches 7 bases. This CDR3 is built from 17 residues. The ends lost 5 bases at V and 4 bases at J; junction bases unmatched: 14. Germline lookup yields CDR1 WNHNN and CDR2 SYGVQD (reference sequence). CDR3 residues: CASSRFNAGTEGNTIYF. CDR3 coding DNA: TGCGCCAGCAGTCGCTTCAACGCCGGGACAGAAGGAAACACCATATATTTT.